The subject of this entry is one T cell receptor beta chain. V was clipped by 6 bases and J by 0 bases, with 8 bases between them. This CDR3 region has 14 residues. Germline CDR1 reads MNHEY; CDR2 reads SVGAGI. The data were obtained in a study of patients and donors after allogeneic stem cell transplantation. TCRdb recomputed calls from the RT-PCR reads with MiXCR, one row per CDR3 protein. This table has around 150,000 distinct CDR3 sequences, 37% appearing once. Sequenced: blood, either unsorted or a sorted T cell fraction (not recorded which). This sequence was found in a human donor who was either an allogeneic HSCT recipient or a stem cell or donor lymphocyte infusion donor (not recorded which). It is not recorded whose cells these are; they may come from a transplant donor. This chain links TRBV6-5 with TRBJ2-2, with unresolved D. The CDR3 nucleotides read TGTGCCAGCAGACCCACGTCGAACACCGGGGAGCTGTTTTTT. It translates to CASRPTSNTGELFF.